Presented here are 32 T cell receptor beta chains from one specimen sequenced in a study of graft-versus-host responses after intestinal transplantation. Libraries were prepared by immunoSEQ multiplex PCR; TCRdb keeps only in-frame clonotypes and omits some of them. The table includes approximately 71,000 clones, roughly nine tenths detected once. These receptors' targets are unknown. Sequenced here: unstimulated CD8+ T cells sorted from spleen or lymph node cells, sampled before intestinal transplant. These receptors came from a human donor who received an intestinal transplant.

The chain recombines TRBV28 with TRBJ2-7; TRBD1 aligns across 9 bases. The CDR3 is made up of 15 amino acids. CDR1 is MDHEN and CDR2 is SYDVKM in the germline V gene. J lost 1 base, V lost 2 bases, and 3 bases had no gene match. CDR3 nucleotide sequence: TGTGCCAGCAGTTTAGGGACAGGGAAGTCCTACGAGCAGTACTTC. Its translation: CASSLGTGKSYEQYF.

J is TRBJ1-5 and V is TRBV18, with TRBD1 matching over 8 bases. The CDR3 is made up of 15 amino acids. CDR1 and CDR2 from the germline V gene are KGHSH and LQKENI. V was clipped by 3 bases and J by 4 bases; unmatched bases: 5. The CDR3 spells CASSPSGQGNQPQHF. The CDR3 bases are TGTGCCAGCTCACCGAGCGGACAGGGTAATCAGCCCCAGCATTTT.

With respect to this clone: This specimen includes other DNA sequences encoding the same CDR3. The gene calls are TRBV27 and TRBJ2-1; 7 bases match TRBD2. V lost 4 bases and J lost 8; bases outside the gene matches: 8. The CDR3 runs to 14 residues. CDR1 is MNHEY, CDR2 SMNVEV, per germline (reference sequence). The CDR3 DNA is TGTGCCAGCAGTTGGGCAGCGGGGATGGATGAGCAGTTCTTC. Translated: CASSWAAGMDEQFF.

The chain couples TRBV25-1 to TRBJ2-7; maybe TRBD1 (5 bases). The CDR3 is 15 residues long. V was shortened by 0 bases and J by 3 bases, with 12 bases between the two germline ends. Germline-derived CDR1 and CDR2 are MGHDK and SYGVNS. CDR3 loop: CASSEYGREGYEQYF. Written as DNA, the CDR3 is TGTGCCAGCAGTGAATATGGCAGGGAAGGCTACGAGCAGTACTTC.

The chain couples TRBV9 to TRBJ1-2; 8 bases align to TRBD1. The CDR3 is 15 amino acids. Germline lookup yields CDR1 SGDLS and CDR2 YYNGEE. Losses at the gene ends were 4 bases for V and 6 bases for J; bases not matched to a gene: 11. CDR3 in amino acids: CASSPTGVLIDGYTF. CDR3 DNA: TGTGCCAGCAGCCCGACAGGGGTTTTGATAGATGGCTACACCTTC. Full variable domain (remainder filled in from reference TRBV9 and TRBJ1-2): DSGVTQTPKHLITATGQRVTLRCSPRSGDLSVYWYQQSLDQGLQFLIQYYNGEERAKGNILERFSAQQFPDLHSELNLSSLELGDSALYFCASSPTGVLIDGYTFGSGTRLTVV.

The chain links TRBV15 to TRBJ1-1; 8 nucleotides line up with TRBD1. The CDR3 is 15 amino acids. Germline V gene sequence: CDR1 LNHNV, CDR2 YYDKDF (reference sequence). Trimming removed 5 bases from V and 1 base from J; junction bases left unmatched: 6. CDR3 DNA: TGTGCCACCAGCTCACCGACAGGGGCGAACACTGAAGCTTTCTTT. Protein product: CATSSPTGANTEAFF.

This clone was observed a few times. This chain joins TRBV9 and TRBJ2-3; D unresolved. V was clipped by 0 bases and J by 4 bases, with 15 bases between them. Germline V CDR1 and CDR2: SGDLS, YYNGEE. The CDR3 has 16 amino acids. The CDR3 protein is CASSVDGLGLPDTQYF. The CDR3 DNA follows: TGTGCCAGCAGCGTAGACGGGTTGGGTCTGCCAGATACGCAGTATTTT.

The J gene is TRBJ2-7, the V gene TRBV5-1, with 8 bases identical to TRBD1. Germline CDR1 and CDR2: SGHRS and YFSETQ. There are 16 residues in the CDR3. V trimming: 0 bases; J trimming: 3 bases; junction bases outside the gene matches: 8. CDR3 DNA sequence: TGCGCCAGCAGCTTGGCAGGGGGCACTAGAATCTACGAGCAGTACTTC. Its protein product is CASSLAGGTRIYEQYF.

DNA of the CDR3: TGTGCCACCCTTGGGGCAGGGAACTATGGCTACACCTTC. This translates into CATLGAGNYGYTF. The rearrangement links TRBV10-3 to TRBJ1-2; D might be TRBD1 (5 bases). Germline V gene sequence: CDR1 ENHRY, CDR2 SYGVKD. V was pared by 10 bases and J by 2 bases, with 14 bases between. This CDR3 contains 13 residues.

This clone was recorded only once. The V and J genes are TRBV27 and TRBJ1-2, with D maybe TRBD1 (5 bases). From germline, CDR1 is MNHEY and CDR2 SMNVEV (reference sequence). CDR3 size: 15 residues. Trimming cost V 5 bases and J 0 bases, with 13 bases left between them. The CDR3 loop reads CASSPYRISNYGYTF. For the CDR3, the DNA is TGTGCCAGCAGTCCGTACAGGATCTCTAACTATGGCTACACCTTC.

The CDR3 nucleotides are TGCGCCAGCAGCCAAGCGGGACTCACCTACGAGCAGTACTTC. Translated, it gives CASSQAGLTYEQYF. The chain is built from TRBV5-1 and TRBJ2-7, with TRBD2 identical over 7 bases. The CDR3 is 14 residues long. The V and J ends lost 4 bases and 2 bases, in that order; junction bases with no gene match: 6. Germline V CDR1 and CDR2: SGHRS, YFSETQ.

The rearrangement uses TRBV29-1 and TRBJ1-1; D gene uncertain. Germline V CDR1 and CDR2: SQVTM, ANQGSEA. The CDR3 length is 12 residues. Trimming stripped 0 bases from V and 4 bases from J, with 6 bases between. CDR3 protein: CSVEDYGTEAFF. The CDR3 nucleotides are TGCAGCGTTGAAGATTACGGCACTGAAGCTTTCTTT.

The chain is built from TRBV7-9 and TRBJ1-1; TRBD1 agrees at 8 bases. The length of the CDR3 is 15 residues. J gave up 3 bases and V 5 bases, and 8 bases lay outside the gene matches. Germline-derived CDR1 and CDR2 are SEHNR and FQNEAQ (reference sequence). The CDR3 DNA reads TGTGCCAGCAGCCGGTCTGCACAGGGGGACACTGAAGCTTTCTTT. Its protein is CASSRSAQGDTEAFF.

The genes are TRBV15 and TRBJ2-3; TRBD1 matches at 12 bases. The V gene end was trimmed by 2 bases and the J gene end by 3 bases; junction bases not matched to a gene: 9. The germline gives CDR1 LNHNV, CDR2 YYDKDF (reference sequence). CDR3 size: 18 residues. CDR3 nucleotide sequence: TGTGCCACCAGCAGACGACCCGGGACAGGGGGCTGGACAGATACGCAGTATTTT. Its translation is CATSRRPGTGGWTDTQYF.

A note on this clone: Other nucleotide sequences in the sample specify the same CDR3. This rearrangement joins TRBV25-1 to TRBJ1-1, with D hard to call. Germline V gene sequence: CDR1 MGHDK, CDR2 SYGVNS. V was cut by 4 bases and J by 6 bases, with 3 bases left in between. The CDR3 runs 10 residues. Here the CDR3 DNA reads TGTGCCAGCAGTGGGCCTGAAGCTTTCTTT. Translated, it gives CASSGPEAFF.

The V call is TRBV7-9, the J call TRBJ1-3; D not certain. The CDR3 covers 13 residues. The V end lost 2 bases, the J end lost 4 bases, and 6 bases lay between the germline ends. Looked up from germline, CDR1 is SEHNR and CDR2 is FQNEAQ (reference sequence). Here the CDR3 DNA reads TGTGCCAGCAGCTTATTCGCGGGAAACACCATATATTTT. Residues: CASSLFAGNTIYF.

The chain employs TRBV27 and TRBJ2-3, with 12 bases lining up with TRBD2. The germline V gene encodes CDR1 MNHEY and CDR2 SMNVEV (reference sequence). The CDR3 is 15 residues long. Trimming removed 7 bases from V and 3 bases from J; junction bases left unmatched: 5. Written as DNA, the CDR3 is TGTGCCAGCACCTCCGGGACTAGCGGGACAGATACGCAGTATTTT. This gives the protein CASTSGTSGTDTQYF.

This rearrangement joins TRBV2 to TRBJ1-5; possibly TRBD1 for D (6 bases). CDR1 and CDR2 (germline): SNHLY, FYNNEI. CDR3 size: 15 residues. Trimming removed 5 bases at V and 2 bases at J, with 13 bases between. In DNA, the CDR3 is TGTGCCAGCAGTTCGACAGGAGTCGGCAATCAGCCCCAGCATTTT. Amino acids: CASSSTGVGNQPQHF.

The CDR3 is CATSRGGRATPQETQYF. DNA of the CDR3: TGTGCCACCAGCAGAGGGGGCAGGGCGACTCCCCAAGAGACCCAGTACTTC. The rearrangement links TRBV15 to TRBJ2-5; the D gene is possibly TRBD1 (5 bases). V gave up 1 base and J gave up 1 base, with 16 bases separating them. Looked up from germline, CDR1 is LNHNV and CDR2 is YYDKDF (reference sequence). This CDR3 comprises 17 residues.

This clone showed up just once. The rearrangement links TRBV11-2 to TRBJ2-3; 13 positions match TRBD2. V lost 5 bases, J lost 6 bases, and 11 bases stayed unmatched. CDR3 length: 17 amino acids. In germline, CDR1 is SGHAT, CDR2 FQNNGV. CDR3 nucleotide sequence: TGTGCCAGCAGCCCCCTTAGGACTAGCGGGAGTATGGATACGCAGTATTTT. It specifies CASSPLRTSGSMDTQYF.

The gene calls are TRBV27 and TRBJ1-2, with TRBD1 identical over 8 bases. V shed 2 bases and J 4 bases; nucleotides not matched to a gene: 9. The CDR3 is 16 amino acids. Germline V lookup: CDR1 MNHEY, CDR2 SMNVEV (reference sequence). The CDR3 DNA follows: TGTGCCAGCAGTTTAGGGGCAGGGGGCGAGGGCTATGGCTACACCTTC. Translation gives CASSLGAGGEGYGYTF.

In this sample, this clone turned up once. This rearrangement joins TRBV4-1 to TRBJ1-6; 10 bases are a match to TRBD1. Germline V lookup: CDR1 MGHRA, CDR2 YSYEKL. Germline trimming cut 3 bases from V and 9 bases from J; bases unmatched to any gene: 2. CDR3 length: 14 amino acids. The DNA for the CDR3 is TGCGCCAGCAGCCAGGGGACAGGGGCTTCACCCCTCCACTTT. It encodes CASSQGTGASPLHF.

The chain uses TRBV19 and TRBJ2-7; TRBD2 might be the D (5 bases). The CDR3 is 14 residues long. Trimming pared 4 bases from V and 5 bases from J, leaving 15 bases between. Germline V gene sequence: CDR1 LNHDA, CDR2 SQIVND (reference sequence). Here the CDR3 DNA reads TGTGCCAGTAGTAGGACTTCTATGCTAGACGAGCAGTACTTC. This gives the protein CASSRTSMLDEQYF.

The gene calls are TRBV11-2 and TRBJ2-5; 9 bases agree with TRBD1. CDR3 length equals 15 residues. Germline V gene sequence: CDR1 SGHAT, CDR2 FQNNGV. Trimming at V came to 5 bases and at J to 5 bases, leaving 9 bases not matched to a gene. The CDR3 region has the DNA TGTGCCAGCAGCCTACACAGGGGGCCGTCTGAGACCCAGTACTTC. Its translation is CASSLHRGPSETQYF.

The chain couples TRBV7-9 to TRBJ2-7, with TRBD1 identical over 7 bases. Losses at the gene ends were 3 bases for V and 2 bases for J; bases not matched to a gene: 4. Germline-derived CDR1 and CDR2 are SEHNR and FQNEAQ (reference sequence). The CDR3 totals 14 residues. CDR3 residues: CASSLGTDPYEQYF. Written as DNA, the CDR3 is TGTGCCAGCAGCTTGGGGACAGACCCCTACGAGCAGTACTTC. The complete variable domain, with remaining parts taken from reference TRBV7-9 and TRBJ2-7, reads DTGVSQNPRHKITKRGQNVTFRCDPISEHNRLYWYRQTLGQGPEFLTYFQNEAQLEKSRLLSDRFSAERPKGSFSTLEIQRTEQGDSAMYLCASSLGTDPYEQYFGPGTRLTVT.

V is TRBV7-8 and J is TRBJ2-5, with D possibly matching TRBD2 (5 bases). The V gene lost 5 bases and the J gene lost 2 bases, with 18 bases spanning the gap. CDR3 length: 16 residues. The germline V gene has CDR1 SGHVS and CDR2 FQNEAQ. The CDR3 loop reads CASSPTFGGMQETQYF. The CDR3, as DNA: TGTGCCAGCAGCCCGACCTTTGGAGGAATGCAAGAGACCCAGTACTTC. Variable domain in full (rest from reference TRBV7-8 and TRBJ2-5): GAGVSQSPRYKVAKRGQDVALRCDPISGHVSLFWYQQALGQGPEFLTYFQNEAQLDKSGLPSDRFFAERPEGSVSTLKIQRTQQEDSAVYLCASSPTFGGMQETQYFGPGTRLLVL.

In DNA form, the CDR3 reads TGTGCCAGCAGTTTCGGCGAGGGGGCGACTAATGAAAAACTGTTTTTT. It codes for CASSFGEGATNEKLFF. This chain joins TRBV28 and TRBJ1-4, with 7 bases that match TRBD1. The germline V gene has CDR1 MDHEN and CDR2 SYDVKM. V shed 3 bases, J shed 2 bases, and the junction held 6 bases outside the gene matches. The CDR3 has 16 amino acids. Complete variable domain (other parts from reference TRBV28 and TRBJ1-4): DVKVTQSSRYLVKRTGEKVFLECVQDMDHENMFWYRQDPGLGLRLIYFSYDVKMKEKGDIPEGYSVSREKKERFSLILESASTNQTSMYLCASSFGEGATNEKLFFGSGTQLSVL.

V usage is TRBV6-1 and J usage is TRBJ1-5; 8 bases are shared with TRBD1. V shed 1 base and J 5 bases; nucleotides not matched to a gene: 4. The germline V gene encodes CDR1 MNHNS and CDR2 SASEGT. The CDR3 is made up of 15 amino acids. CDR3 DNA sequence: TGTGCCAGCAGTGAAGACAGGGGGTTTTATCAGCCCCAGCATTTT. This gives the protein CASSEDRGFYQPQHF.

This CDR3 reads CASSPDSRHYEQYF. The CDR3, as DNA: TGTGCCAGCTCACCGGACAGCCGACACTACGAGCAGTACTTC. The rearrangement joins TRBV18 to TRBJ2-7; a weak D match, TRBD1 (6 bases). Trimming removed 3 bases from V and 3 bases from J, with 12 bases in between. The CDR3 is 14 residues long. The germline gives CDR1 KGHSH, CDR2 LQKENI. Using reference TRBV18 and TRBJ2-7 for the parts outside the CDR3, the full variable domain is NAGVMQNPRHLVRRRGQEARLRCSPMKGHSHVYWYRQLPEEGLKFMVYLQKENIIDESGMPKERFSAEFPKEGPSILRIQQVVRGDSAAYFCASSPDSRHYEQYFGPGTRLTVT.

The chain is built from TRBV4-1 and TRBJ1-5; TRBD1 aligns across 7 bases. Trimming removed 1 base from V and 2 bases from J; junction bases left unmatched: 11. The CDR3 sequence is 18 residues long. The V gene's germline CDR1 is MGHRA and CDR2 YSYEKL. The CDR3 loop reads CASSQASDREEGNQPQHF. CDR3 nucleotide sequence: TGCGCCAGCAGCCAAGCCTCCGACAGGGAGGAAGGCAATCAGCCCCAGCATTTT.

The rearrangement links TRBV5-1 to TRBJ1-1, with 7 nucleotides matching TRBD1. The CDR3 has 14 residues. With V trimmed by 3 bases and J by 5 bases, 7 bases remained unmatched. Germline lookup yields CDR1 SGHRS and CDR2 YFSETQ. The CDR3 loop reads CASSSGGRWTEAFF. The CDR3 nucleotides read TGCGCCAGCAGCTCAGGGGGGCGATGGACTGAAGCTTTCTTT.

J is TRBJ1-5 and V is TRBV28; 8 bases fit TRBD1. The CDR3 runs to 15 residues. J gave up 5 bases and V 6 bases, and 9 bases lay outside the gene matches. Per the germline V gene, CDR1 is MDHEN and CDR2 is SYDVKM. CDR3 sequence: CASSPDRERHQPQHF. CDR3 in DNA: TGTGCCAGCAGCCCGGACAGGGAGCGCCATCAGCCCCAGCATTTT.